These T cell receptor beta chains were read from a single sample in a study of T and B cells in COVID-19 patients. TCRdb re-called the multiplex PCR reads through MiXCR, storing one row per CDR3 protein. The sample records 17,000 or so distinct CDR3 sequences, 36% being singletons. The source material was blood. The receptors derive from a human donor with active COVID-19. Each CDR3 is given with its conserved first and last residue. A D gene is named only where the DNA matches it firmly. Clone size appears in some rows only: once, few, many, or a class for an expanded clone.

j_gene | d_gene | v_gene | abundance | CDR3aa | CDR3nt
TRBJ1-5 | - | TRBV6-4 | - | CASSEGTTGNQPQHF | TGTGCCAGCAGTGAGGGGACCACGGGCAATCAGCCCCAGCATTTT
TRBJ1-1 | TRBD1 | TRBV4-3 | once | CASSQAGTGHNTEAFF | TGCGCCAGCAGCCAAGCCGGGACAGGGCACAACACTGAAGCTTTCTTT
TRBJ2-2 | TRBD1 | TRBV10-3 | few | CAISRDRNTGELFF | TGTGCCATCAGTCGGGACAGGAACACCGGGGAGCTGTTTTTT
TRBJ1-2 | - | TRBV19 | medium-sized | CASMTSSRYYGYTF | TGTGCCAGTATGACTAGCAGCCGGTACTATGGCTACACCTTC
TRBJ2-6 | - | TRBV5-1 | few | CASSLELLDVLTF | TGCGCCAGCAGCTTGGAGCTGCTAGACGTCCTGACTTTC
TRBJ2-2 | TRBD2 | TRBV24-1 | few | CATSAPSSGGYTGELFF | TGTGCCACCAGTGCCCCCTCTAGCGGGGGTTACACCGGGGAGCTGTTTTTT
TRBJ2-2 | TRBD2 | TRBV6-5 | - | CASSQGLAVDTGELFF | TGTGCCAGCAGCCAAGGACTAGCGGTCGACACCGGGGAGCTGTTTTTT
TRBJ1-1 | TRBD1 | TRBV6-6 | - | CASRETGMNTEAFF | TGTGCCAGCAGAGAGACAGGGATGAACACTGAAGCTTTCTTT
TRBJ2-1 | - | TRBV6-2/TRBV6-3 | - | CASSLAAGNYNEQFF | TGTGCCAGCAGTTTAGCGGCGGGGAACTACAATGAGCAGTTCTTC
TRBJ2-7 | TRBD2 | TRBV5-6 | - | CASSYGALAGGFYEQYF | TGTGCCAGCAGCTATGGAGCGCTAGCGGGGGGTTTCTACGAGCAGTACTTC
TRBJ2-3 | TRBD2 | TRBV6-6 | few | CASSYGGRGGTDTQYF | TGTGCCAGCAGTTATGGGGGGCGGGGGGGCACAGATACGCAGTATTTT
TRBJ2-4 | TRBD1 | TRBV6-5 | - | CASSYSRDRVAKNIQYF | TGTGCCAGCAGTTACTCCCGGGACAGAGTAGCCAAAAACATTCAGTACTTC
TRBJ2-1 | - | TRBV6-2/TRBV6-3 | few | CASSYSKEVLSNYNEQFF | TGTGCCAGCAGTTACTCGAAAGAGGTTTTGTCCAACTACAATGAGCAGTTCTTC
TRBJ2-7 | TRBD1 | TRBV6-1 | - | CASSAYGTGPGTYEQYF | TGTGCCAGCAGTGCCTATGGGACAGGCCCTGGAACCTACGAGCAGTACTTC
TRBJ2-2 | - | TRBV19 | medium-sized | CASSPRTAENTGELFF | TGTGCCAGTAGTCCCAGGACGGCTGAGAACACCGGGGAGCTGTTTTTT
TRBJ2-1 | TRBD2 | TRBV10-3 | - | CAISGLAGEFGNEQFF | TGTGCCATCAGCGGACTAGCGGGGGAATTCGGCAATGAGCAGTTCTTC
TRBJ2-3 | TRBD1 | TRBV5-4 | - | CASSPDRFTSTDTQYF | TGTGCCAGCAGCCCGGACAGGTTTACTAGCACAGATACGCAGTATTTT
TRBJ1-1 | - | TRBV20-1 | - | CSASTDRNTEAFF | TGCAGTGCTTCCACTGACAGGAACACTGAAGCTTTCTTT
TRBJ2-1 | - | TRBV6-5 | - | CASSYTRGASYNEQFF | TGTGCCAGCAGTTACACCAGGGGCGCGTCCTACAATGAGCAGTTCTTC
TRBJ2-1 | TRBD2 | TRBV12-3/TRBV12-4 | - | CASSFERGVDNEQFF | TGTGCCAGCAGTTTTGAGCGGGGGGTTGACAATGAGCAGTTCTTC